This T cell receptor beta chain stems from a study of T cells in tumors after PD-1 blockade. Study-level background: Excluded were patients with checkpoint blockade, immunosuppressants, or radiotherapy or other anti-cancer therapy within 4 weeks.

Sequencing was performed with immunoSEQ multiplex PCR; in TCRdb, only in-frame clones are kept and a portion is missing. Of thousands of clones listed, about three fifths are singletons. The specimen comprised tumor tissue, sampled after anti-PD-1 treatment. This sequence originates from a human donor with cutaneous squamous cell carcinoma.

In DNA form, the CDR3 reads TGTGCCAGCAGCTTAGGCCTAGCGGGGAGCACAGATACGCAGTATTTT. Protein: CASSLGLAGSTDTQYF. The chain combines TRBV11-2 with TRBJ2-3; the match to TRBD2 covers 9 bases. V was clipped by 1 base and J by 0 bases; unmatched bases: 2. CDR1 and CDR2 from the germline V gene are SGHAT and FQNNGV. CDR3 size: 16 residues.